Below, 25 T cell receptor beta chains from the same sample are listed, as sequenced in a study of immune evolution from preneoplasia to lung adenocarcinoma. The repertoire was sequenced with immunoSEQ multiplex PCR; TCRdb's copy has only in-frame clones and lacks some. This table has 7,300 or so clones, approximately 77% appearing once. Material: FFPE lung adenocarcinoma in situ tissue. The receptors were sampled from a donor aged 70 or over with lung adenocarcinoma. Some clones in this sample may be carry-over from other donors' samples.

The chain has TRBV11-1 and TRBJ2-1; TRBD2 might be the D (5 bases). Looked up from germline, CDR1 is SGHAT and CDR2 is FQDESV (reference sequence). This CDR3 is built from 15 residues. Trimming removed 3 bases at V and 0 bases at J, with 9 bases between. As DNA, the CDR3 is TGTGCCAGCAGCTTCGGGGTATCCTCCTACAATGAGCAGTTCTTC. Its protein is CASSFGVSSYNEQFF.

This clone was counted once. V gene TRBV5-6 combines with J gene TRBJ1-4; TRBD1 might be the D (6 bases). This CDR3 has 15 amino acids. Trimming took 4 bases from V and 8 from J, leaving 18 bases between them. Germline lookup yields CDR1 SGHDT and CDR2 YYEEEE. CDR3 loop: CASSPRASGVEKLFF. The CDR3 DNA is TGTGCCAGCAGCCCGCGCGCCTCAGGGGTAGAAAAACTGTTTTTT.

This clone was detected a few times. V and J are TRBV29-1 and TRBJ2-5; D uncertain. Deletions cut 4 bases from V and 2 bases from J, with 8 bases between. The germline CDR1 and CDR2 sequences are SQVTM and ANQGSEA. The CDR3 is 12 residues long. The CDR3: CSVGSAQETQYF. As DNA, the CDR3 is TGCAGCGTTGGGTCAGCTCAAGAGACCCAGTACTTC. Drawing the rest from reference TRBV29-1 and TRBJ2-5, the complete variable domain is SAVISQKPSRDICQRGTSLTIQCQVDSQVTMMFWYRQQPGQSLTLIATANQGSEATYESGFVIDKFPISRPNLTFSTLTVSNMSPEDSSIYLCSVGSAQETQYFGPGTRLLVL.

V and J are TRBV30 and TRBJ2-7, with D possibly TRBD2 on 5 matching bases. Trimming cost V 2 bases and J 5 bases, with 13 bases left between them. Germline V gene lookup returns CDR1 GTSNPN and CDR2 SVGIG (reference sequence). The CDR3 is made up of 13 amino acids. CDR3: CAWSPVDYNEQYF. In DNA form, the CDR3 reads TGTGCCTGGAGTCCCGTCGACTATAACGAGCAGTACTTC.

The V call is TRBV6-1, the J call TRBJ2-7; TRBD2 matches 7 bases. V was clipped by 3 bases and J by 3 bases; unmatched bases: 8. This CDR3 has 15 residues. CDR1 is MNHNS, CDR2 SASEGT, per germline. Written as DNA, the CDR3 is TGTGCCAGCAGTGAGGCGGGCGGGAGTCACTACGAGCAGTACTTC. It codes for CASSEAGGSHYEQYF.

About this clone itself: A much more abundant neighbour one base away suggests this may be a read error. The rearrangement joins TRBV5-6 to TRBJ2-6; D unresolved. The CDR3 is 14 amino acids. The V gene's germline CDR1 is SGHDT and CDR2 YYEEEE. DNA of the CDR3: TGTGCCAACAGCTTGCGGTCTGGGGCCAACGTCCTGACTTTC. It encodes CANSLRSGANVLTF.

This clone was seen only once. The V call is TRBV9, the J call TRBJ1-1; weak D call: TRBD1 (5 bases). This CDR3 spans 16 amino acids. Trimming removed 3 bases from V and 4 bases from J, with 19 bases in between. Germline-derived CDR1 and CDR2 are SGDLS and YYNGEE. Written as DNA, the CDR3 is TGTGCCAGCAGCGCCCGATTGGGACGGGGGAGCACTGAAGCTTTCTTT. Translated: CASSARLGRGSTEAFF. Full variable domain (missing parts from reference TRBV9 and TRBJ1-1): DSGVTQTPKHLITATGQRVTLRCSPRSGDLSVYWYQQSLDQGLQFLIQYYNGEERAKGNILERFSAQQFPDLHSELNLSSLELGDSALYFCASSARLGRGSTEAFFGQGTRLTVV.

This clone was observed a few times. The chain is built from TRBV27 and TRBJ1-4, with 9 bases lining up with TRBD1. CDR3 length: 15 amino acids. Germline V gives CDR1 MNHEY, CDR2 SMNVEV (reference sequence). V dropped 5 bases and J dropped 6; count of bases not matched to a gene: 7. CDR3 region: CASSPGQGSYEKLFF. The CDR3 nucleotides are TGTGCCAGCAGTCCCGGACAGGGGTCTTATGAAAAACTGTTTTTT.

The V call is TRBV27, the J call TRBJ2-1; D is ambiguous. Germline values: CDR1 MNHEY, CDR2 SMNVEV (reference sequence). The CDR3 is made up of 14 amino acids. The V end lost 2 bases, the J end lost 10 bases, and 15 bases lay between the germline ends. The chain's CDR3 is CASSLVATHREQFF. DNA for the CDR3: TGTGCCAGCAGTTTAGTCGCCACTCATAGGGAGCAGTTCTTC.

The chain joins TRBV19 to TRBJ1-4, with D perhaps TRBD1 (5 bases). The V end lost 5 bases, the J end lost 8 bases, and 12 bases lay between the germline ends. Germline CDR1 reads LNHDA; CDR2 reads SQIVND (reference sequence). This CDR3 contains 13 residues. This chain's CDR3 is CASSLWSGEKLFF. In nucleotides, the CDR3 is TGTGCCAGTAGTCTTTGGTCAGGGGAAAAACTGTTTTTT.

This chain joins TRBV2 and TRBJ2-5; 9 bases fit TRBD1. CDR1 is SNHLY and CDR2 is FYNNEI in the germline V gene. The J segment lost 5 bases and the V segment lost 6 bases, leaving 7 bases of the junction unmatched. The CDR3 has 14 residues. The CDR3 DNA is TGTGCCAGCAGCCGGGGGACAGGGATGGAGACCCAGTACTTC. Translating gives CASSRGTGMETQYF.

This chain links TRBV13 with TRBJ2-3; D remains unclear. This CDR3 has 14 residues. Trimming pared 5 bases from V and 8 bases from J, leaving 17 bases between. Germline V lookup: CDR1 PRHDT, CDR2 FYEKMQ (reference sequence). The CDR3 DNA reads as TGTGCCAGCAGCACCCCCACTTCCTTGGGTACGCAGTATTTT. It is translated as CASSTPTSLGTQYF.

This clone was found a few times. The rearrangement uses TRBV5-6 and TRBJ1-3; possibly TRBD1 for D (5 bases). Trimming cost V 6 bases and J 4 bases, with 8 bases left between them. Germline CDR1 SGHDT, CDR2 YYEEEE. The CDR3 is 12 amino acids. The CDR3 loop is CASTEGGNTIYF. DNA for the CDR3: TGTGCCAGCACCGAGGGGGGAAACACCATATATTTT.

This clone was found once. The chain joins TRBV2 to TRBJ2-3; TRBD2 is a possible D gene (6 bases). The CDR3 runs to 15 residues. The V end lost 9 bases, the J end lost 2 bases, and 18 bases lay between the germline ends. Germline loops: CDR1 SNHLY, CDR2 FYNNEI. CDR3 sequence (DNA): TGTGCCAGGAAGGAGGGACCGATACACACAGATACGCAGTATTTT. Its protein product is CARKEGPIHTDTQYF.

In this sample, this clone turned up once. One end of the junction is discordant with germline, which a read error may explain. This CDR3 is CASSEFPKGQGDF. The CDR3 nucleotides are TGTGCCAGCAGTGAATTTCCCAAGGGACAGGGGGACTTC. This rearrangement joins TRBV6-1 to TRBJ2-7; 11 bases agree with TRBD1. Germline V lookup: CDR1 MNHNS, CDR2 SASEGT. The CDR3 is 13 amino acids.

The chain is built from TRBV6-1 and TRBJ2-5, with no clear D. CDR1 and CDR2 from the germline V gene are MNHNS and SASEGT. Trimming shortened V by 0 bases and J by 2 bases, and 7 bases separated the two germline ends. The CDR3 has 14 amino acids. CDR3 in amino acids: CASSEAFRQETQYF. In DNA, the CDR3 is TGTGCCAGCAGTGAAGCTTTCAGACAAGAGACCCAGTACTTC.

The gene calls are TRBV6-5 and TRBJ1-2, with 9 bases fitting TRBD1. Germline V gene data show CDR1 as MNHEY and CDR2 as SVGAGI. This CDR3 comprises 16 residues. V lost 4 bases, J lost 5 bases, and 11 bases stayed unmatched. The CDR3 bases are TGTGCCAGCAGTTCCTTCACGGGACAGGGATTATATGGCTACACCTTC. This gives the protein CASSSFTGQGLYGYTF.

This rearrangement joins TRBV28 to TRBJ1-4; D is perhaps TRBD1 (6 bases). The germline V and J ends were trimmed by 3 bases and 5 bases, with 13 bases remaining between them. This CDR3 comprises 15 residues. Germline lookup yields CDR1 MDHEN and CDR2 SYDVKM. This chain's CDR3 is CASSFPRGNNEKLFF. In DNA, the CDR3 is TGTGCCAGCAGTTTCCCAAGGGGGAACAATGAAAAACTGTTTTTT. The full variable domain, in which reference TRBV28 and TRBJ1-4 provide the parts outside the CDR3, is DVKVTQSSRYLVKRTGEKVFLECVQDMDHENMFWYRQDPGLGLRLIYFSYDVKMKEKGDIPEGYSVSREKKERFSLILESASTNQTSMYLCASSFPRGNNEKLFFGSGTQLSVL.

CDR3 nucleotide sequence: TGCAGCGTGAGCCTTAACCTGAATTCACCCCTCCACTTT. It yields the protein CSVSLNLNSPLHF. The chain couples TRBV29-1 to TRBJ1-6; D unresolved. The CDR3 sequence is 13 residues long. V lost 6 bases, J lost 7 bases, and 13 bases lay in between. CDR1 is SQVTM, CDR2 ANQGSEA, per germline.

This clone was seen a few times. The chain employs TRBV5-1 and TRBJ2-1; 8 bases fit TRBD2. The CDR3 is 15 amino acids. V shed 0 bases, J shed 6 bases, and the junction held 5 bases outside the gene matches. Germline loops: CDR1 SGHRS, CDR2 YFSETQ. CDR3 sequence (DNA): TGCGCCAGCAGCTTGGGCGGGAGGTGGATCAATGAGCAGTTCTTC. Translated, it gives CASSLGGRWINEQFF.

The V call is TRBV20-1, the J call TRBJ2-5; no firm D call. The germline CDR1 and CDR2 sequences are DFQATT and SNEGSKA (reference sequence). The CDR3 is made up of 10 amino acids. Trimming shortened V by 4 bases and J by 2 bases, and 2 bases separated the two germline ends. The CDR3 DNA follows: TGCAGTGCTATACAAGAGACCCAGTACTTC. This codes for CSAIQETQYF.

The chain couples TRBV10-2 to TRBJ1-1; D uncertain. V lost 3 bases, J lost 3 bases, and 20 bases lay in between. CDR3 length: 17 residues. The germline CDR1 and CDR2 sequences are WSHSY and SAAADI. The CDR3 sequence: CASSELLRHSVDTEAFF. The CDR3 DNA sequence: TGCGCCAGCAGTGAATTGCTACGACACTCTGTCGACACTGAAGCTTTCTTT.

The chain joins TRBV7-8 to TRBJ1-1; D is ambiguous. CDR3 size: 15 residues. Germline lookup yields CDR1 SGHVS and CDR2 FQNEAQ. V was shortened by 4 bases and J by 1 base, with 13 bases between the two germline ends. This CDR3 is CASSSRLRPNTEAFF. The CDR3 DNA reads TGTGCCAGCAGCTCCCGACTTCGCCCGAACACTGAAGCTTTCTTT. Together with reference TRBV7-8 and TRBJ1-1, the CDR3 gives the full variable domain: GAGVSQSPRYKVAKRGQDVALRCDPISGHVSLFWYQQALGQGPEFLTYFQNEAQLDKSGLPSDRFFAERPEGSVSTLKIQRTQQEDSAVYLCASSSRLRPNTEAFFGQGTRLTVV.

V and J are TRBV6-6 and TRBJ1-2; D is ambiguous. Germline loops: CDR1 MNHNY, CDR2 SVGAGI (reference sequence). V lost 5 bases, J lost 4 bases, and 17 bases lay in between. The CDR3 runs to 15 residues. The CDR3 nucleotides read TGTGCCAGCAGTATAGCTCCGGTGGGGAGCTATGGCTACACCTTC. Translating gives CASSIAPVGSYGYTF.

This clone is labeled as large (0.1 to 1%). V usage is TRBV18 and J usage is TRBJ1-1, with D possibly TRBD1 on 5 matching bases. Germline CDR1 reads KGHSH; CDR2 reads LQKENI. The V and J ends lost 3 bases and 5 bases respectively, with 10 bases between them. The length of the CDR3 is 13 residues. The CDR3 region is CASSPLGGTEAFF. CDR3 nucleotide sequence: TGTGCCAGCTCACCGTTGGGGGGGACTGAAGCTTTCTTT.